The next 27 T cell receptor beta chains were all read from a single sample in a study of blood T cell repertoires in COVID-19. The table came from immunoSEQ multiplex PCR; TCRdb's copy has only in-frame clones and leaves some out. The sample records around 110,000 clones, 84% being singletons. The sample consisted of peripheral blood. The source is a human donor in a cohort sampled during active COVID-19.

V and J are TRBV29-1 and TRBJ1-2; no clear D gene. Trimming shortened V by 4 bases and J by 6 bases, and 15 bases separated the two germline ends. CDR1 and CDR2 (germline): SQVTM, ANQGSEA. CDR3 length: 13 amino acids. CDR3 loop: CSVVTSAAHGYTF. As DNA, the CDR3 is TGCAGCGTTGTCACATCTGCCGCCCATGGCTACACCTTC.

The DNA of the CDR3 is TGTGCCAGTGTTGGAGGGGTGAACACTGAAGCTTTCTTT. Protein sequence: CASVGGVNTEAFF. The chain has TRBV25-1 and TRBJ1-1, with TRBD1 as a possible D gene (5 bases). This CDR3 has 13 amino acids. Trimming pared 9 bases from V and 0 bases from J, leaving 11 bases between. Germline CDR1 MGHDK, CDR2 SYGVNS.

The V gene is TRBV11-2, the J gene TRBJ1-2; TRBD1 is a possible D gene (5 bases). V was pared by 0 bases and J by 2 bases, with 7 bases between. There are 14 residues in the CDR3. CDR1 and CDR2 from the germline V gene are SGHAT and FQNNGV. This chain's CDR3 is CASSLEGGNYGYTF. CDR3 nucleotide sequence: TGTGCCAGCAGCTTAGAGGGGGGGAACTATGGCTACACCTTC.

The rearrangement links TRBV2 to TRBJ2-1, with 8 bases aligning to TRBD2. The CDR3 spans 16 residues. Per the germline V gene, CDR1 is SNHLY and CDR2 is FYNNEI. J lost 5 bases, V lost 1 base, and 7 bases had no gene match. The CDR3 region has the DNA TGTGCCAGCAGTGAAGTAGGTCTAGCGGGCAACAATGAGCAGTTCTTC. Residues: CASSEVGLAGNNEQFF. The full variable domain, its missing parts supplied by reference TRBV2 and TRBJ2-1, is EPEVTQTPSHQVTQMGQEVILRCVPISNHLYFYWYRQILGQKVEFLVSFYNNEISEKSEIFDDQFSVERPDGSNFTLKIRSTKLEDSAMYFCASSEVGLAGNNEQFFGPGTRLTVL.

The chain carries TRBV7-2 and TRBJ1-6; D may be TRBD1 (5 bases). CDR1 is SGHTA, CDR2 FQGNSA, per germline. With 0 bases removed from V and 0 bases from J, the gap between germline ends came to 12 bases. CDR3 length: 18 amino acids. CDR3 sequence: CASSLARQLYSYNSPLHF. The CDR3 DNA reads TGTGCCAGCAGCTTAGCCCGACAGCTTTACTCCTATAATTCACCCCTCCACTTT. Full variable domain (rest looked up from reference TRBV7-2 and TRBJ1-6): GAGVSQSPSNKVTEKGKDVELRCDPISGHTALYWYRQSLGQGLEFLIYFQGNSAPDKSGLPSDRFSAERTGGSVSTLTIQRTQQEDSAVYLCASSLARQLYSYNSPLHFGNGTRLTVT.

The V gene is TRBV10-3, the J gene TRBJ1-1; 7 bases align to TRBD1. CDR1 ENHRY and CDR2 SYGVKD come from the germline V gene. Trimming took 5 bases from V and 3 from J; bases not matched to a gene: 0. This CDR3 is 12 amino acids long. The CDR3 nucleotides are TGTGCCATCAGTACAGGGGACACTGAAGCTTTCTTT. Translating gives CAISTGDTEAFF.

The chain combines TRBV29-1 with TRBJ1-1; maybe TRBD1 (6 bases). This CDR3 spans 14 amino acids. The ends were cut back, 5 bases at V and 0 bases at J, with 13 bases in the middle. Germline V gene data show CDR1 as SQVTM and CDR2 as ANQGSEA. CDR3 in amino acids: CSVTGTNLNTEAFF. The CDR3 bases are TGCAGCGTTACCGGGACAAATTTGAACACTGAAGCTTTCTTT.

This chain joins TRBV6-2 or TRBV6-3 and TRBJ2-1, with 12 bases identical to TRBD2. CDR1 and CDR2 from the germline V gene are MNHEY and SVGEGT. There are 16 residues in the CDR3. J gave up 8 bases and V 2 bases, and 7 bases lay outside the gene matches. CDR3 amino acids: CASSYATSGSSHEQFF. The DNA for the CDR3 is TGTGCCAGCAGTTACGCGACTAGCGGGAGTTCCCATGAGCAGTTCTTC.

The rearrangement uses TRBV5-1 and TRBJ1-5; D ambiguous. This CDR3 is built from 13 residues. The germline V gene has CDR1 SGHRS and CDR2 YFSETQ. V gave up 4 bases and J gave up 1 base, with 6 bases separating them. CDR3 residues: CASSTGSNQPQHF. The CDR3 region has the DNA TGCGCCAGCAGCACGGGGAGCAATCAGCCCCAGCATTTT.

The chain links TRBV27 to TRBJ1-1, with D possibly TRBD1 on 5 matching bases. Germline V gene data show CDR1 as MNHEY and CDR2 as SMNVEV (reference sequence). The V end lost 7 bases, the J end lost 2 bases, and 11 bases lay between the germline ends. This CDR3 is built from 13 residues. The chain's CDR3 is CASMKTANTEAFF. DNA of the CDR3: TGTGCCAGCATGAAGACAGCAAACACTGAAGCTTTCTTT.

The V and J genes are TRBV9 and TRBJ2-3; D is perhaps TRBD2 (7 bases). This CDR3 is 16 amino acids long. The V and J ends lost 1 base and 2 bases respectively, with 14 bases between them. CDR1 and CDR2 from the germline V gene are SGDLS and YYNGEE. CDR3 amino acids: CASSVKVGGATDTQYF. The DNA for the CDR3 is TGTGCCAGCAGCGTAAAAGTTGGGGGGGCCACAGATACGCAGTATTTT. Based on the CDR3 plus reference TRBV9 and TRBJ2-3, the full variable domain is DSGVTQTPKHLITATGQRVTLRCSPRSGDLSVYWYQQSLDQGLQFLIQYYNGEERAKGNILERFSAQQFPDLHSELNLSSLELGDSALYFCASSVKVGGATDTQYFGPGTRLTVL.

The chain has TRBV7-7 and TRBJ2-1; TRBD2 aligns across 12 bases. Germline CDR1 and CDR2: SSHAT and FNYEAQ (reference sequence). With V trimmed by 5 bases and J by 0 bases, 5 bases remained unmatched. There are 17 residues in the CDR3. The CDR3 DNA sequence: TGTGCCAGCAGCCCATCGACTAGCGGGAGCTCCTACAATGAGCAGTTCTTC. Its protein is CASSPSTSGSSYNEQFF.

The rearrangement links TRBV3-1 (or the pseudogene TRBV3-2) to TRBJ1-2; D gene unclear. This CDR3 contains 13 residues. V shed 1 base and J shed 3 bases, with 6 bases lying between them. The V gene's germline CDR1 is LGHDT and CDR2 YNNKEL (reference sequence). Here the CDR3 reads CASSQGRDYGYTF. The CDR3, as DNA: TGTGCCAGCAGCCAAGGACGGGACTATGGCTACACCTTC.

This clone was counted many times. The CDR3 DNA follows: TGCAGCGTTGCCACAGGGGTTGGGCAGCCCCAGCATTTT. Amino acids: CSVATGVGQPQHF. V gene TRBV29-1 combines with J gene TRBJ1-5; 7 bases line up with TRBD1. Germline V gene data show CDR1 as SQVTM and CDR2 as ANQGSEA. The J segment lost 7 bases and the V segment lost 4 bases, leaving 7 bases of the junction unmatched. The CDR3 runs 13 residues.

This chain uses TRBV4-3 with TRBJ2-2, with a tentative D call TRBD1 (6 bases). Germline V gives CDR1 LGHNA, CDR2 YSLEER. V was pared by 0 bases and J by 5 bases, with 13 bases between. This CDR3 has 16 amino acids. Here the CDR3 DNA reads TGCGCCAGCAGCCAAGATGGGCAGGGGATTACCGGGGAGCTGTTTTTT. The encoded protein is CASSQDGQGITGELFF.

The rearrangement links TRBV25-1 to TRBJ1-6; D is unclear. Trimming took off 3 bases at V and 10 bases at J, with 10 bases between the two ends. This CDR3 comprises 13 residues. Germline CDR1 MGHDK, CDR2 SYGVNS. CDR3 DNA sequence: TGTGCCAGCAGTGAGGGCCAGCGGTCACCCCTCCACTTT. Its translation: CASSEGQRSPLHF.

J is TRBJ2-2 and V is TRBV19; 9 bases are shared with TRBD1. CDR3 length equals 18 residues. Germline CDR1 is LNHDA and CDR2 is SQIVND (reference sequence). After removal of 2 bases from V and 3 bases from J, the junction contained 10 bases not matched to a gene. The CDR3 protein is CASSIFWARQGDTGELFF. CDR3 sequence (DNA): TGTGCCAGTAGTATATTTTGGGCCCGACAGGGGGACACCGGGGAGCTGTTTTTT.

This chain connects TRBV7-9 to TRBJ2-5; 9 bases fit TRBD2. V was clipped by 10 bases and J by 5 bases; unmatched bases: 14. The CDR3 has 15 amino acids. Looked up from germline, CDR1 is SEHNR and CDR2 is FQNEAQ (reference sequence). DNA of the CDR3: TGTGCCATCTCCGGGGGCGGGAGGGCCGAGGAGACCCAGTACTTC. Translating it yields CAISGGGRAEETQYF.

The chain uses TRBV5-1 and TRBJ2-7, with 9 bases lining up with TRBD1. Trimming removed 1 base from V and 3 bases from J; junction bases left unmatched: 17. Germline CDR1 is SGHRS and CDR2 is YFSETQ. The CDR3 runs 19 residues. For the CDR3, the DNA is TGCGCCAGCAGCTTGCGTTGGACAGGGGTAATTGATAAAAACTACGAGCAGTACTTC. Translation: CASSLRWTGVIDKNYEQYF. Full variable domain (remainder filled in from reference TRBV5-1 and TRBJ2-7): KAGVTQTPRYLIKTRGQQVTLSCSPISGHRSVSWYQQTPGQGLQFLFEYFSETQRNKGNFPGRFSGRQFSNSRSEMNVSTLELGDSALYLCASSLRWTGVIDKNYEQYFGPGTRLTVT.

The chain is built from TRBV12-5 and TRBJ2-3, with unresolved D. CDR1 LGHNT and CDR2 FRNRAP come from the germline V gene. V was shortened by 4 bases and J by 5 bases, with 4 bases between the two germline ends. This CDR3 spans 11 amino acids. The CDR3 region is CASGSGDTQYF. The CDR3 DNA follows: TGTGCTAGTGGTTCAGGAGATACGCAGTATTTT.

This chain connects TRBV7-2 to TRBJ1-2, with TRBD1 matching over 8 bases. Germline V CDR1 and CDR2: SGHTA, FQGNSA. V shed 4 bases and J 2 bases; nucleotides not matched to a gene: 6. The CDR3 covers 15 residues. The CDR3 nucleotides read TGTGCCAGCAGCTCAGACAGGGGCGGGAACTATGGCTACACCTTC. Protein sequence: CASSSDRGGNYGYTF.

This chain links TRBV5-1 with TRBJ2-3; TRBD2 agrees at 8 bases. Germline CDR1 reads SGHRS; CDR2 reads YFSETQ. The CDR3 is 16 residues long. The trim removed 1 base at V and 6 bases at J, leaving 10 bases unmatched. CDR3 protein: CASSLSGGETMDTQYF. In DNA, the CDR3 is TGCGCCAGCAGCTTGTCGGGAGGGGAGACCATGGATACGCAGTATTTT.

The V gene is TRBV19, the J gene TRBJ2-1, with D perhaps matching TRBD1 (6 bases). The CDR3 has 14 amino acids. From germline, CDR1 is LNHDA and CDR2 SQIVND (reference sequence). Trimming removed 9 bases from V and 8 bases from J, with 20 bases in between. The CDR3 sequence is CASSTSGTYHEQFF. The CDR3 DNA sequence: TGTGCCAGCTCAACCTCCGGGACATATCATGAGCAGTTCTTC.

This sequence joins TRBV11-2 and TRBJ2-5; weak D call: TRBD1 (6 bases). Per germline, CDR1 SGHAT and CDR2 FQNNGV. Trimming took off 6 bases at V and 5 bases at J, with 13 bases between the two ends. The CDR3 runs to 13 residues. The CDR3 reads CASRSQGRETQYF. CDR3 nucleotides: TGTGCCAGCAGATCACAGGGTCGGGAGACCCAGTACTTC.

V is TRBV30 and J is TRBJ2-1; TRBD2 matches 9 bases. V shed 3 bases, J shed 5 bases, and the junction held 8 bases outside the gene matches. This CDR3 is 15 amino acids long. Germline CDR1 GTSNPN, CDR2 SVGIG (reference sequence). The CDR3 reads CAWSVMTSGHNEQFF. The DNA for the CDR3 is TGTGCCTGGAGCGTGATGACTAGCGGACACAATGAGCAGTTCTTC.

The V gene is TRBV23-1, the J gene TRBJ1-6; D call uncertain. TRBV23-1 is flagged as an ORF with uncertain function. This CDR3 is 14 amino acids long. V was clipped by 7 bases and J by 4 bases, with 11 bases between them. CDR3 protein: CASTFSDYNSPLHF. The CDR3 DNA reads TGCGCCAGCACCTTCAGCGATTATAATTCACCCCTCCACTTT.

The chain recombines TRBV5-4 with TRBJ1-1; D ambiguous. Trimming took off 2 bases at V and 0 bases at J, with 8 bases between the two ends. The germline V gene encodes CDR1 SGHNT and CDR2 YYREEE (reference sequence). This CDR3 comprises 14 residues. The CDR3 DNA is TGTGCCAGCAGCTTAAACGGGATGAACACTGAAGCTTTCTTT. It yields the protein CASSLNGMNTEAFF.